The entry that follows covers one T cell receptor beta chain sequence. The antigen is undetermined. Possible read error: a much larger clone is one base away. Naive CD8 libraries were made from roughly 21,000 to 960,000 sorted cells, and they used 10%, 30% or 50% RNA. Previously described methods with listed TCR primers produced the bulk TCR libraries. A single record per CDR3 protein comes from TCRdb applying MiXCR to the PCR reads. Of about 630,000 distinct CDR3 sequences detected, about 25% appear once; the ten largest clones hold roughly 0.83%. The germline CDR1 and CDR2 sequences are LNHDA and SQIVND (reference sequence). The CDR3 has 14 amino acids. The sample comes from a study of molecular identifiers for immune sequencing clone quantification. Findings of the study overall: Effector cells had over 99% of their molecules in clones above 20 RNA copies, while naive cells had under 1%. Jurkat TCR RNA that was spiked in from one cell was reportedly detectable among one million naive cells.

The clonotype was recovered from a human donor in good health. Some libraries in this study had Jurkat cell RNA spiked in. Sequencing was done on a sample of naive CD8+ T cells from blood, with Jurkat cell RNA spiked in. The subset is: FACS-sorted CD8+CD4-CCR7+CD45RA+ naive T cells. The chain joins TRBV19 to TRBJ1-1; D remains ambiguous. CDR3 nucleotide sequence: TGTGCCAATAGTATAGCATCTGGAAACTCTGAAGCTTTCTTT. It specifies CANSIASGNSEAFF.